A single sample is the source of the 14 T cell receptor beta chains below, sequenced in a study of cytomegalovirus exposure and HLA in healthy donors (dated by TCRdb to about 2017). The library was obtained by the immunoSEQ multiplex PCR assay. The source is immuneACCESS, and TCRdb retained only in-frame sequences with V and J called. Part of the clones is not carried over; for the studies checked, unresolved V genes explain less than half of this, and the remainder is unexplained. For this sample there are roughly 45,000 clones; roughly nine tenths appear just once. Of the sample, roughly 5.8% is held by the ten largest clones. The sample was PBMCs. The receptors originated from a man aged 18 to 30 in good health and CMV-seronegative.

The genes are TRBV29-1 and TRBJ2-5; 11 bases fit TRBD2. V dropped 7 bases and J dropped 5; count of bases not matched to a gene: 15. Germline lookup yields CDR1 SQVTM and CDR2 ANQGSEA. This CDR3 has 16 residues. The CDR3, as DNA: TGCAGCGCCAAGGGCCTAGCGGGGGGCCCGTGGGAGACCCAGTACTTC. It specifies CSAKGLAGGPWETQYF.

The rearrangement joins TRBV14 to TRBJ2-2; tentative D call: TRBD2 (5 bases). The V gene's germline CDR1 is SGHDN and CDR2 FVKESK. Deletions cut 1 base from V and 6 bases from J, with 9 bases between. There are 14 residues in the CDR3. The CDR3 nucleotides are TGTGCCAGCAGCCAAGCGACCGGGGCCGGGGAGCTGTTTTTT. Encoded protein: CASSQATGAGELFF.

The chain carries TRBV7-8 and TRBJ1-5, with TRBD1 matching 8 bases. The trim removed 5 bases at V and 8 bases at J, leaving 5 bases unmatched. The CDR3 extends over 13 amino acids. Germline V gives CDR1 SGHVS, CDR2 FQNEAQ. CDR3 loop: CASSRTGIEPQHF. For the CDR3, the DNA is TGTGCCAGCAGCCGGACAGGGATAGAGCCCCAGCATTTT.

This clone was seen a single time. The chain has TRBV2 and TRBJ2-6; 7 nucleotides match TRBD2. The CDR3 spans 16 residues. Trimming cost V 5 bases and J 0 bases; bases outside gene matches: 4. CDR1 and CDR2 (germline): SNHLY, FYNNEI. The CDR3 nucleotides read TGTGCCAGCAGTTCGGGGGGATACTCTGGGGCCAACGTCCTGACTTTC. Translating gives CASSSGGYSGANVLTF.

This sequence joins TRBV4-2 and TRBJ2-7, with TRBD1 identical over 9 bases. This CDR3 spans 12 amino acids. The J segment lost 6 bases and the V segment lost 5 bases, leaving 2 bases of the junction unmatched. Germline assignment: CDR1 LGHNA and CDR2 YNFKEQ. In DNA form, the CDR3 reads TGTGCCAGCAGCAAGGACAGGGGCGAGCAGTACTTC. Translation gives CASSKDRGEQYF.

This clone was seen a few times. The rearrangement uses TRBV6-1 and TRBJ2-1; no reliable D call. The CDR3 sequence is 11 residues long. Germline loops: CDR1 MNHNS, CDR2 SASEGT. CDR3 coding DNA: TGTGCTACCACTACCTACAATGAGCAGTTCTTC. It specifies CATTTYNEQFF.

This chain uses TRBV6-1 with TRBJ2-7; 14 positions match TRBD2. The length of the CDR3 is 16 residues. V was clipped by 4 bases and J by 7 bases; unmatched bases: 9. CDR1 MNHNS and CDR2 SASEGT come from the germline V gene. The CDR3 DNA follows: TGTGCCAGCAGTGGGACTAGCGGGAGGTCTCGGCTGGAGCAGTACTTC. As protein: CASSGTSGRSRLEQYF.

The V call is TRBV27, the J call TRBJ1-2; TRBD1 matches at 10 bases. The CDR3 runs 14 residues. CDR1 and CDR2 from the germline V gene are MNHEY and SMNVEV (reference sequence). V lost 5 bases and J lost 4; bases outside the gene matches: 4. The CDR3 sequence is CASSAGQGVYGYTF. The CDR3 DNA follows: TGTGCCAGCAGTGCTGGACAGGGGGTCTATGGCTACACCTTC.

The chain employs TRBV7-8 and TRBJ1-2; 11 bases align to TRBD1. The CDR3 is made up of 16 amino acids. Germline V gene sequence: CDR1 SGHVS, CDR2 FQNEAQ. V lost 1 base, J lost 6 bases, and 7 bases stayed unmatched. The CDR3 DNA sequence: TGTGCCAGCAGCTTAGACCCAGGACAGGGGGCTGATGGCTACACCTTC. Translated, it gives CASSLDPGQGADGYTF.

CDR3 in amino acids: CASSPSAGFDEQFF. CDR3 DNA: TGTGCCAGCTCACCTTCTGCGGGGTTCGATGAGCAGTTCTTC. The chain carries TRBV18 and TRBJ2-1; D perhaps matches TRBD2 (6 bases). The CDR3 sequence is 14 residues long. Germline CDR1 and CDR2: KGHSH and LQKENI. The ends were cut back, 3 bases at V and 8 bases at J, with 14 bases in the middle.

The V gene is TRBV7-9, the J gene TRBJ1-1; possibly TRBD1 for D (5 bases). Per germline, CDR1 SEHNR and CDR2 FQNEAQ (reference sequence). The CDR3 covers 14 residues. V was clipped by 3 bases and J by 4 bases, with 12 bases between them. CDR3 coding DNA: TGTGCCAGCAGCTTGGGGGGATCTGGCACTGAAGCTTTCTTT. Amino acid sequence: CASSLGGSGTEAFF.

This CDR3 is CASSRTAEHGYTF. The CDR3 DNA reads as TGTGCCAGCAGTAGGACAGCGGAGCATGGCTACACCTTC. The chain couples TRBV6-6 to TRBJ1-2; a possible D gene is TRBD1 (6 bases). CDR1 is MNHNY, CDR2 SVGAGI, per germline (reference sequence). This CDR3 has 13 amino acids. Between the trimmed V and J ends, which lost 5 bases and 6 bases, there was a span of 13 bases.

The chain combines TRBV5-1 with TRBJ2-1; tentatively, D is TRBD1 (6 bases). From germline, CDR1 is SGHRS and CDR2 YFSETQ. Trimming cost V 2 bases and J 10 bases, with 22 bases left between them. The CDR3 totals 16 residues. The chain's CDR3 is CASSFRLLDSFGEQFF. In DNA form, the CDR3 reads TGCGCCAGCAGCTTCAGGCTATTGGACAGTTTCGGAGAGCAGTTCTTC.

This clone was found once. The rearrangement links TRBV29-1 to TRBJ1-2; 10 nucleotides match TRBD1. J was trimmed by 3 bases and V by 3 bases; bases with no gene match: 7. Looked up from germline, CDR1 is SQVTM and CDR2 is ANQGSEA. The CDR3 contains 15 residues. The chain's CDR3 is CSVELRDRGYYGYTF. CDR3 sequence (DNA): TGCAGCGTTGAGCTCCGGGACAGGGGATACTATGGCTACACCTTC.